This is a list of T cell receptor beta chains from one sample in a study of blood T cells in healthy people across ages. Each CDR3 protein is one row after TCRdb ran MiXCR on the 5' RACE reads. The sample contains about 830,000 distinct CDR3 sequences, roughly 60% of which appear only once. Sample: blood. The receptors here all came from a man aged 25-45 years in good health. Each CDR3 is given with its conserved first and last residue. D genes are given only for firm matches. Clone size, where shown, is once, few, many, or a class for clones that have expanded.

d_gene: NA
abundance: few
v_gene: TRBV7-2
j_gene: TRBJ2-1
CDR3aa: CASSPNLGPNEQFF
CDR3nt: TGTGCCAGCAGCCCGAACTTGGGGCCTAATGAGCAGTTCTTC

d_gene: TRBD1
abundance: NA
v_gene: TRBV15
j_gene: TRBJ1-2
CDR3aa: CATSSRQGSYGYTF
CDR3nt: TGTGCCACCAGCAGCAGACAGGGCTCCTATGGCTACACCTTC

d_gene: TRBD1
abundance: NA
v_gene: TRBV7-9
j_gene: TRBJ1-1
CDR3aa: CASIKTGRGTEAFF
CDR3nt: TGTGCCAGCATTAAGACAGGGCGGGGGACTGAAGCTTTCTTT

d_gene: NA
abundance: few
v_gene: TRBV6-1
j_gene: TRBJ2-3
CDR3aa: CASSGRQNTDTQYF
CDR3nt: TGTGCCAGCAGTGGTCGGCAGAACACAGATACGCAGTATTTT

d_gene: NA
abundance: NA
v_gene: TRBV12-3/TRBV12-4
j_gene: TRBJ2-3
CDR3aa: CASRRDSVQYF
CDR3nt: TGTGCCAGCAGGCGGGACTCCGTGCAGTATTTT

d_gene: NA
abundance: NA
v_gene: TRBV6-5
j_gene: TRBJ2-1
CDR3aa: CASSYSSPVDEQFF
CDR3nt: TGTGCCAGCAGTTACTCAAGCCCAGTGGATGAGCAGTTCTTC

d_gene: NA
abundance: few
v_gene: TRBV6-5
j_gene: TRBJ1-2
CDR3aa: CASTPLTPPDGYTF
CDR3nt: TGTGCCAGCACCCCATTAACCCCTCCGGATGGCTACACCTTC

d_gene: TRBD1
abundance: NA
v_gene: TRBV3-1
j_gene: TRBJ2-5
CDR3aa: CASVPADRAPPETQYF
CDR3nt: TGTGCCAGCGTCCCCGCGGACAGGGCACCCCCAGAGACCCAGTACTTC

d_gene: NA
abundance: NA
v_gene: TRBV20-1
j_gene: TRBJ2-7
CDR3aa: CSARSRAGPKNEQYF
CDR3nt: TGCAGTGCGCGGTCCCGTGCCGGACCGAAGAACGAGCAGTACTTC

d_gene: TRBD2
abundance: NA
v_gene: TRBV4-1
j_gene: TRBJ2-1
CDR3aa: CASSQLSGGARGEQFF
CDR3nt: TGCGCCAGCAGCCAGCTCAGCGGGGGGGCTCGTGGTGAGCAGTTCTTC

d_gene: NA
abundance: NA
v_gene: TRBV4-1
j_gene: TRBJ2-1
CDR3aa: CASSQDPGWGEQFF
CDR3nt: TGCGCCAGCAGCCAAGACCCGGGGTGGGGTGAGCAGTTCTTC

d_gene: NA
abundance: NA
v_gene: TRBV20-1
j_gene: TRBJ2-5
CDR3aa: CSASVGPQETQYF
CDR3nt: TGCAGTGCTAGTGTAGGACCCCAAGAGACCCAGTACTTC

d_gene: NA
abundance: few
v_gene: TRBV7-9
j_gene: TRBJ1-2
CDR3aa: CASSLREGYTF
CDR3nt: TGTGCCAGCAGCTTACGTGAGGGCTACACCTTC

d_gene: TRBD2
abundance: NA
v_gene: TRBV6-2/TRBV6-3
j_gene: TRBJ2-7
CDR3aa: CASLDLGTNSYEQYF
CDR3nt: TGTGCCAGCCTTGATTTAGGGACTAACTCCTACGAGCAGTACTTC